This T cell receptor beta chain was documented in a study of cytomegalovirus exposure and HLA in healthy donors (dated by TCRdb to 2015 to 2018). The study in broad terms: An earlier analysis of approximately 640 of the donors reported more than 250 Gb of sequence data and 120 million or so unique TCR beta sequences from about 200 million T cells. An earlier analysis of some 500 of the donors applied high-throughput TCR beta sequencing to assess whether each TCR beta V gene segment acted as functional or pseudogenic. Among about 400 genotyped donors of the cohort, an average of approximately 220,000 unique TCR beta nucleotide sequences was sequenced per donor, of which about 18% were non-productive. A handful of DR-DQ haplotypes were handled as single units for association and clustering because linkage in the cohort was strong. A later genetic analysis used genome-wide SNP genotypes for about 55% of the 666 donors, treating that subset as a discovery cohort. The study was designed to test whether signatures of past pathogen exposure could be identified by cataloging public T cell receptors. The number of typed donors differed by locus: roughly 620-640 for A, B, C, DRB1 and DQB1; 522 for DQA1; around 580 for DPA1; and around 470 for DPB1. The study used immunosequencing to profile the T cell repertoires of 666 subjects and linked those repertoires to cytomegalovirus serostatus. HLA typing covered class I and class II loci at four-digit resolution. Donor age, sex, ethnicity and CMV serostatus were compiled together with the repertoire data. To study patterns of TCR occurrence, a later analysis re-analyzed previously published TCR beta repertoires from around 670 donors and added high-resolution HLA genotyping. Every discovery cohort repertoire had been produced on one sequencing platform. Roughly 300 gigabases of sequencing data and around 80 million unique TCR sequences made up an early release that covered 500 to 650 HLA-typed donors. Of the roughly 400 genotyped donors, approximately 82% fell in the genetic ancestry cluster associated with self-reported Caucasian donors. The later analysis used no new phenotypic data to find candidate immune exposures, relying instead on TCR beta sequences and their occurrence across donors. Along with the approximately 600-subject first cohort, a separate validation cohort of over a hundred different subjects was used. To predict cytomegalovirus infection status, the study brought together high-throughput TCR immunosequencing, statistical association of individual TCRs with disease status, and machine learning. The paper as a whole reports these results and caveats: The sequencing pipeline was judged likely to have produced a cluster of highly shared sequence variants as a technical artifact. At a false discovery rate of 0.05, a later analysis linked some 18,000 TCR beta sequences to specific HLA alleles. Most TCR sequences were seen in very few donors, while some public TCRs were found in many individuals. It was suggested by the authors that the approach could potentially be generalized to other disease states and immunological phenotypes. In both the original and validation cohorts, the classifier was reported to diagnose cytomegalovirus status with high specificity and sensitivity. In a later analysis, most CMV-associated TCR beta chains were found to appear HLA-restricted, with HLA associations seemingly driven largely by CMV exposure. A further reported finding was that TCR beta sequences accurately predicted the HLA-A and HLA-B alleles for most subjects in the first cohort. The presence/absence analyses assumed that sequencing depth was roughly uniform across donors, and that assumption may not be true. Because some donors lacked HLA typing at each locus, the association tests relied only on the typed subset. Correlated functional status among segregating V segments might reflect linkage disequilibrium, but an unknown experimental factor could not be ruled out. This cohort had only TCR beta chains sequenced, and the lack of alpha or paired-chain data limited which features could be detected. In vitro tests confirmed that three of the cytomegalovirus-associated TCR beta chains recognize cytomegalovirus antigens. The study gave a list of around 170 TCR beta chains associated with cytomegalovirus. Some IMGT-functional V segments, including TRBV6-2 and TRBV6-3, could not be distinguished by the 87-base-pair reads and were therefore excluded. The only immune exposure information available for the cohort was CMV serostatus. Several of the top co-occurrence clusters appeared to be linked to parvovirus B19, influenza, CMV and Epstein-Barr virus, according to a later analysis. Strong co-occurrence of HLA alleles, especially DR and DQ, made assigning TCR associations to individual alleles difficult. Some 15 rarely observed V segments, including chromosome 9 orphons, were excluded from the earlier analysis of several hundred of the donors because counts were too low. In a later analysis, the rate of TCR association differed among HLA loci, with DRB1 alleles having the most associated TCRs and HLA-C alleles having the fewest. A later analysis found that HLA-associated TCR beta chains were more clonally expanded and had lower generation probabilities than equally common non-associated chains. In an earlier analysis of under 600 of the donors, most TCR beta V segments were observed in productive rearrangements about 87% or about 30% of the time, broadly matching IMGT annotations. V-gene and J-gene trimming of TCR beta chains was associated with a missense DCLRE1C variant in a later genetic analysis, and the association was replicated in an independent cohort. Compared with the approximately 670-donor mean, donors in an Asian-associated ancestry cluster had fewer N-insertions in productive TCRs, according to a later genetic analysis.

The library was obtained by the immunoSEQ multiplex PCR assay. A mixture of 60 forward primers for TCR Vbeta segments and 13 reverse primers for TCR Jbeta segments was used in the multiplex PCR. The CDR3 region of rearranged TCR beta genes was amplified from genomic DNA with a multiplex PCR assay. The amplified TCR beta libraries were sequenced on the Illumina HiSeq System as 87-base-pair reads. On the authors' methods: A later analysis tallied around 87 million unique TCR beta chains across the 666 repertoires, and about 10 million of those chains were shared by two or more donors. Raw reads were error-corrected and collapsed into unique sequences with a nearest-neighbor algorithm that merged closely related sequences to remove PCR and sequencing errors. Alignment of CDR3 sequences to IMGT reference sequences was used to assign V, D and J gene segments. For a sequence to be retained, a match of at least six nucleotides was required to both a V gene segment and a J gene segment. A rearrangement was called productive if the CDR3 had no stop codons and remained in frame with V and J, and every other rearrangement was called non-productive. CDR3 was defined according to IMGT convention as the region running from the second conserved V-encoded cysteine to the conserved J-encoded phenylalanine. In an earlier analysis of 500 to 650 of the donors, sequences lacking an unambiguous match to a single V gene segment were excluded. In an earlier analysis of approximately 560 of the donors, a V segment was called functional when productive rearrangements were above 56.7%, and segregating when the standard deviation between donors exceeded 5%. A statistical classification framework was developed to diagnose cytomegalovirus status using the catalog of TCR beta chain sequences. In a later analysis, TCR nucleotide sequences were compared against IMGT/GENE-DB human TR gene sequences so that V and J genes could be assigned. In a later analysis, CDR3 sequences and most-parsimonious VDJ recombination scenarios were assigned using the TCRdist pipeline. In a later analysis, each TCR beta chain was defined by its CDR3 amino acid sequence together with its V-gene family, and reads without a unique V-gene family were excluded. To address suspected cross-contamination and a sequencing artifact, a later analysis removed a few hundred highly shared, low-generation-probability nucleotide sequences. In a later analysis, a clonal expansion index for each public chain was calculated from normalized within-repertoire ranks of inferred template counts. In a later analysis, generation probabilities were computed using a VDJ recombination model fitted to out-of-frame rearrangements, and the results were checked against IGoR. Hypergeometric tests were used in a later analysis to score TCR-TCR, TCR-HLA and TCR-CMV co-occurrence, with a repertoire-size bias correction applied to the TCR pairs. To estimate false discovery rates, a later analysis permuted the HLA or CMV assignments 20 times. A later analysis grouped co-occurring TCRs with DBSCAN, adding TCRdist sequence similarity when clustering within HLA-allele-positive subsets. Repertoires with fewer than 30,000 or more than 120,000 public chains, plus five repertoires with anomalous nucleotide sharing, were excluded from co-occurrence clustering. In TCRdb, the immuneACCESS table is reduced to in-frame sequences with V and J assigned. These tables do not hold every clone; where another copy was compared, an unresolved V gene accounts for under half, and the others remain unexplained. V, J and clone size derive from that table, while D and trimming were established from the DNA sequence. The sample includes 90,000 or so clones, with almost 80% observed a single time. Clones ranked in the top ten supply roughly 6% of the sample.

The cohort comprised more than 550 healthy bone marrow donors. All cohort members were sampled while nominally healthy, although unrecorded immune exposures were likely present. The donor was CMV seronegative and was included in the group of several hundred seronegative cohort members. A peripheral blood sample was provided by each donor, and peripheral blood mononuclear cells were used for TCR beta sequencing. The Qiagen DNeasy Blood Extraction Kit was used to extract genomic DNA from the blood cell samples. For this clone: This receptor's antigen is unknown. Per-base qualities were not stored, and no clone one base away is much larger.

Trimming costs V 5 bases and J 0 bases, and their ends lie 11 bases apart. Spanning cysteine to phenylalanine, the CDR3 consists of 15 amino acids. The kept DNA is CDR3 alone, 45 bases in frame from the first base. The germline V gene provides CDR1 SGHTA and CDR2 FQGNSA. The rearrangement joined TRBV7-2 to TRBJ1-5; no D segment can be confidently identified. The receptor's source is a female donor in good health and CMV-seronegative. The sequencing sample was made of PBMCs. The sequence in DNA is TGTGCCAGCAGCCCGGACGGGGATAGCAATCAGCCCCAGCATTTT. This is translated as CASSPDGDSNQPQHF.